This T cell receptor (beta chain) was retrieved from a study of cytomegalovirus exposure and HLA in healthy donors. Germline V gene lookup returns CDR1 LNHDA and CDR2 SQIVND (reference sequence). The CDR3 spans 13 residues. Trimming cost V 4 bases and J 8 bases; bases outside gene matches: 4. A note on this clone: The antigen remains undetermined.

Findings and limits, study-wide: Presence/absence analyses rested on an assumption that sequencing depth was roughly uniform across donors.

Researchers ran the PCR with 60 Vbeta and 13 Jbeta primers. The assay was immunoSEQ multiplex PCR, and TCRdb's table has in-frame clones only and misses some. Of 200,000 to 250,000 clones detected, about 85% appear once; the ten largest clones hold approximately 10%. The clonotype originates from a woman aged 50 to 65 in good health and CMV-seropositive. The chain is built from TRBV19 and TRBJ1-5, with 8 bases identical to TRBD1. Sequenced sample: PBMCs. The DNA for the CDR3 is TGTGCCAGTAGTAGCCACAGGGGGGAGCCCCAGCATTTT. Translating gives CASSSHRGEPQHF.